The present T cell receptor (beta chain) was sequenced within a study of chemoradiotherapy in HPV16-positive cancers. Study context: Functional T-cell assays on two HPV16-positive patients' cells defined candidate HPV-specific clones and common TCR motifs.

Profiled with immunoSEQ multiplex PCR; TCRdb holds only in-frame clones, not every one. The sample records roughly 13,000 clones, 60% to 75% being singletons. With respect to this clone: The antigen is undetermined.

Between the trimmed V and J ends, which lost 6 bases and 4 bases, there was a span of 12 bases. There are 13 residues in the CDR3. Per the germline V gene, CDR1 is MDHEN and CDR2 is SYDVKM. Broader study findings: HPV-responsive T-cell expansion during chemoradiotherapy was linked to improved recurrence-free survival in HPV16-positive patients.

This specimen was acquired from a patient who underwent chemoradiotherapy. The V call is TRBV28, the J call TRBJ1-2; D is unresolved. This clonotype originated in a human donor with HPV-associated anogenital cancer. The CDR3: CASSLQNLYGYTF. CDR3 nucleotide sequence: TGTGCCAGCAGCCTTCAAAACCTCTATGGCTACACCTTC.